The 10 T cell receptor beta chains listed next were all sequenced from one sample in a study of CD8+CD57+ T cells in acquired aplastic anemia. The patients chosen for sequencing had shown expansion of CD8+CD57+ cells (detected by flow cytometry). Template material for TCR beta VDJ and CDR3 profiling consisted of genomic DNA. MiXCR was run by TCRdb on the reads, yielding one entry per CDR3 protein. This table holds a few hundred thousand distinct CDR3 sequences, 56% found once. Material for sequencing was sorted CD4+, CD8+, or CD8+CD57+ T cells (not recorded which) from PBMCs. The origin of the receptors is a human donor with aplastic anemia.

This rearrangement joins TRBV7-8 to TRBJ2-7; D is perhaps TRBD2 (7 bases). The length of the CDR3 is 14 residues. Trimming pared 4 bases from V and 6 bases from J, leaving 16 bases between. Germline V lookup: CDR1 SGHVS, CDR2 FQNEAQ. The CDR3 here is CASSSPLRGGEQYF. The CDR3 DNA reads TGTGCCAGCAGCTCACCATTAAGGGGGGGCGAGCAGTACTTC.

The chain carries TRBV20-1 and TRBJ1-3, with D possibly matching TRBD1 (5 bases). Germline V gives CDR1 DFQATT, CDR2 SNEGSKA (reference sequence). Trimming removed 1 base from V and 0 bases from J, with 16 bases in between. This CDR3 spans 17 amino acids. The CDR3 nucleotides are TGCAGTGCTAGAGGGGGGGGTGGGCAGCCCTCTGGAAACACCATATATTTT. Its protein product is CSARGGGGQPSGNTIYF.

Ten or more counts support this clonotype. V is TRBV24-1 and J is TRBJ2-1, with TRBD1 identical over 9 bases. In germline, CDR1 is KGHDR, CDR2 SFDVKD. The CDR3 has 14 residues. After removal of 5 bases from V and 5 bases from J, the junction contained 3 bases not matched to a gene. The CDR3 spells CATSAGQGNNEQFF. The DNA for the CDR3 is TGTGCCACCAGTGCGGGACAGGGTAACAATGAGCAGTTCTTC.

This chain connects TRBV20-1 to TRBJ1-5; maybe TRBD1 (5 bases). From germline, CDR1 is DFQATT and CDR2 SNEGSKA (reference sequence). The CDR3 is 12 residues long. Trimming took 3 bases from V and 4 from J, leaving 7 bases between them. The CDR3 protein is CSARGENQPQHF. The CDR3 DNA sequence: TGCAGTGCTAGGGGGGAAAATCAGCCCCAGCATTTT.

The gene calls are TRBV12-3 or TRBV12-4 and TRBJ1-1; 7 bases are shared with TRBD1. Germline trimming cut 8 bases from V and 0 bases from J; bases unmatched to any gene: 6. This CDR3 has 14 amino acids. The CDR3 loop reads CASSETGMNTEAFF. CDR3 nucleotide sequence: TGTGCCAGCTCGGAGACAGGGATGAACACTGAAGCTTTCTTT.

This chain joins TRBV20-1 and TRBJ2-4, with D perhaps matching TRBD2 (5 bases). The germline CDR1 and CDR2 sequences are DFQATT and SNEGSKA (reference sequence). This CDR3 has 15 amino acids. Trimming cost V 6 bases and J 0 bases, with 15 bases left between them. Here the CDR3 reads CSAKDYLTAKNIQYF. In DNA, the CDR3 is TGCAGTGCCAAAGACTATCTGACAGCCAAAAACATTCAGTACTTC.

This chain connects TRBV20-1 to TRBJ2-5; 8 bases map to TRBD1. The CDR3 has 15 residues. Trimming at V came to 3 bases and at J to 2 bases, leaving 8 bases not matched to a gene. Looked up from germline, CDR1 is DFQATT and CDR2 is SNEGSKA (reference sequence). The CDR3 reads CSASTQGARQETQYF. Here the CDR3 DNA reads TGCAGTGCTAGTACGCAGGGGGCTAGACAAGAGACCCAGTACTTC.

The rearrangement joins TRBV24-1 to TRBJ2-7, with 7 bases aligning to TRBD2. CDR1 KGHDR and CDR2 SFDVKD come from the germline V gene. The V segment lost 9 bases and the J segment 7 bases; nucleotides outside the gene matches: 8. This CDR3 has 12 residues. The DNA of the CDR3 is TGTGCCACCGAGACTAGCCGTGGGGAGCAGTACTTC. This sequence encodes CATETSRGEQYF.

Ten or more counts support this clonotype. The V call is TRBV7-9, the J call TRBJ1-2, with D perhaps TRBD1 (6 bases). The CDR3 spans 12 residues. Germline CDR1 and CDR2: SEHNR and FQNEAQ (reference sequence). The V and J ends lost 2 bases and 9 bases respectively, with 10 bases between them. The CDR3 DNA follows: TGTGCCAGCAGCTTACAGGGGCCGAGCTACACCTTC. Protein product: CASSLQGPSYTF.

The chain uses TRBV7-6 and TRBJ2-7; D is possibly TRBD2 (7 bases). With 8 bases removed from V and 0 bases from J, the gap between germline ends came to 17 bases. This CDR3 is built from 15 residues. Germline V gives CDR1 SGHVS, CDR2 FNYEAQ. CDR3 sequence reads: CASAGEGPASYEQYF. The CDR3 DNA reads TGTGCCAGCGCAGGGGAGGGGCCAGCCTCCTACGAGCAGTACTTC.